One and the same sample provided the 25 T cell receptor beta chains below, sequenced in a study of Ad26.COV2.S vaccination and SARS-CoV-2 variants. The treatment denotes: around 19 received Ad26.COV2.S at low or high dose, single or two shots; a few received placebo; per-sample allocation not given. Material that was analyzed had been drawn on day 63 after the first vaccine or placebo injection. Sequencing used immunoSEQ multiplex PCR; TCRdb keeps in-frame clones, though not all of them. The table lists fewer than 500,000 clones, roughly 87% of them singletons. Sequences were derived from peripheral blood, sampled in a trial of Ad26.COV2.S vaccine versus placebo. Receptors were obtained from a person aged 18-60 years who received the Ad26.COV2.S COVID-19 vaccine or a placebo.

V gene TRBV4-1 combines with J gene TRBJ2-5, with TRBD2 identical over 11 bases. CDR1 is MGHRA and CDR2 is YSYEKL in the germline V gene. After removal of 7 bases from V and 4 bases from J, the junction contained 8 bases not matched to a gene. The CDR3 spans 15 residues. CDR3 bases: TGCGCCAGCACCATGCTAGCGGGAGGTCCAGAGACCCAGTACTTC. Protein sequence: CASTMLAGGPETQYF.

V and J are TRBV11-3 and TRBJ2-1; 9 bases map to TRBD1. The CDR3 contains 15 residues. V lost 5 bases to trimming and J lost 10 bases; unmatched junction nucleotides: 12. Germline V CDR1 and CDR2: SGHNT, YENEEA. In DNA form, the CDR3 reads TGTGCCAGCAGCCCTAGGGGACAGGGAATTCGGGAGCAGTTCTTC. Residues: CASSPRGQGIREQFF.

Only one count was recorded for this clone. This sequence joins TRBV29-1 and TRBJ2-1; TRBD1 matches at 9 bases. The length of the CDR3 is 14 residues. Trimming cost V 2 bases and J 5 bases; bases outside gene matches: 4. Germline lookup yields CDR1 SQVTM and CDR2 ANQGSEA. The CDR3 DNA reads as TGCAGCGTTGAATTGGGACAGGGAAACAATGAGCAGTTCTTC. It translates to CSVELGQGNNEQFF.

The CDR3 is CASSQDWSALYNSPLHF. The CDR3 DNA reads as TGCGCCAGCAGCCAAGATTGGTCTGCCTTGTATAATTCACCCCTCCACTTT. V is TRBV4-3 and J is TRBJ1-6; D not certain. The CDR3 totals 17 residues. The V and J ends lost 0 bases and 4 bases respectively, with 13 bases between them. The V gene's germline CDR1 is LGHNA and CDR2 YSLEER.

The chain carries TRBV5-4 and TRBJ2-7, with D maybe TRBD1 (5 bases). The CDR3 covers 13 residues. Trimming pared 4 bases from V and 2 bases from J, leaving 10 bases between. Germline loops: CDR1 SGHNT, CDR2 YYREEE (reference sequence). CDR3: CASSRGQTYEQYF. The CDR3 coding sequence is TGTGCCAGCAGCAGGGGTCAGACCTACGAGCAGTACTTC.

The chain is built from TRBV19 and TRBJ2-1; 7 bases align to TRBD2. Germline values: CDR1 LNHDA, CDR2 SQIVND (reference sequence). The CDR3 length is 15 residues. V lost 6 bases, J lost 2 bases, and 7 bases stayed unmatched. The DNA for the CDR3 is TGTGCCAGTAGCGCCACTAGCGCGGCCTACAATGAGCAGTTCTTC. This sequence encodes CASSATSAAYNEQFF.

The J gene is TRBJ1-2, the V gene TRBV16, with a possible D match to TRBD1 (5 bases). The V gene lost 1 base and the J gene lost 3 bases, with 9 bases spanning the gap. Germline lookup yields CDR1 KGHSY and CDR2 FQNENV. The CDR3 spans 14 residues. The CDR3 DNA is TGTGCCAGCAGCCAATGGAGAGGGGACTATGGCTACACCTTC. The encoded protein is CASSQWRGDYGYTF.

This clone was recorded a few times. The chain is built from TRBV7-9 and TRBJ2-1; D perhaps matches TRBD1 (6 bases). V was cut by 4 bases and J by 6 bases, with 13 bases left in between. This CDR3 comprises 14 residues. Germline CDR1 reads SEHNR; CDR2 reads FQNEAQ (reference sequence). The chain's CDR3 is CASSWGHRANEQFF. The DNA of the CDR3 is TGTGCCAGCAGCTGGGGACACCGGGCCAATGAGCAGTTCTTC.

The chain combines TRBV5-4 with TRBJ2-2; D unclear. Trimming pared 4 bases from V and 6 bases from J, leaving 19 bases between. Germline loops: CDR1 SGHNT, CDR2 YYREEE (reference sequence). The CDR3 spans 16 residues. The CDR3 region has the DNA TGTGCCAGCAGCCTCCTGACACACTTCCGTCCCGGGGAGCTGTTTTTT. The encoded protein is CASSLLTHFRPGELFF.

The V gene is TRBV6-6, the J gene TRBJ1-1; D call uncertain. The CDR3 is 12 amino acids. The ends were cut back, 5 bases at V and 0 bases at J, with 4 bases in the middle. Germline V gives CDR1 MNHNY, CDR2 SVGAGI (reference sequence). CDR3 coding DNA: TGTGCCAGCAGTCGCGTGAACACTGAAGCTTTCTTT. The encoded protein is CASSRVNTEAFF.

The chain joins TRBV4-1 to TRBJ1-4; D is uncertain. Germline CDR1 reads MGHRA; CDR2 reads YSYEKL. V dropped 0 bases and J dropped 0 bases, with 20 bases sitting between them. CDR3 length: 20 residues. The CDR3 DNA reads TGCGCCAGCAGCCAAGACCTTTTGACCGCGGACGTCGCAACTAATGAAAAACTGTTTTTT. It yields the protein CASSQDLLTADVATNEKLFF.

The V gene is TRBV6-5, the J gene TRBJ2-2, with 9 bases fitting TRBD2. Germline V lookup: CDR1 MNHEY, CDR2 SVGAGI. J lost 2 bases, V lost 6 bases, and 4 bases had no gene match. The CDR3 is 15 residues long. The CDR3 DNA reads TGTGCCAGCAGCAGCGGGAGGAAAAACACCGGGGAGCTGTTTTTT. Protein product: CASSSGRKNTGELFF.

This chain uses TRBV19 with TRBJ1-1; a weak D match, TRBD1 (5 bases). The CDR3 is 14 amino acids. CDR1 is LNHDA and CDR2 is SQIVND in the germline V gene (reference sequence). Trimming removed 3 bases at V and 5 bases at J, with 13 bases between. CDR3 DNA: TGTGCCAGTAGTATTTCGACGGAGGGGACTGAAGCTTTCTTT. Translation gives CASSISTEGTEAFF.

CDR3: CASSLGAWGQPQHF. CDR3 coding DNA: TGTGCCAGCAGCTTAGGTGCTTGGGGGCAGCCCCAGCATTTT. This chain uses TRBV7-2 with TRBJ1-5, with D tentatively TRBD1 (5 bases). Germline CDR1 is SGHTA and CDR2 is FQGNSA. The CDR3 has 14 residues. Trimming shortened V by 1 base and J by 7 bases, and 11 bases separated the two germline ends.

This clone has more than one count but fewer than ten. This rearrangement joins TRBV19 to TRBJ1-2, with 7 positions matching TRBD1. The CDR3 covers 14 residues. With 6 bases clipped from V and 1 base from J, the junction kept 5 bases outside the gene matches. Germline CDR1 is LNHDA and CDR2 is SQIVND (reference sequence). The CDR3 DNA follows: TGTGCCAGTAGACCCGGACAGGTTAACTATGGCTACACCTTC. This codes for CASRPGQVNYGYTF.

This CDR3 is CASSSGQNEKLFF. The CDR3 DNA follows: TGCGCCAGCAGCTCAGGACAGAATGAAAAACTGTTTTTT. V gene TRBV5-1 combines with J gene TRBJ1-4; weak D call: TRBD1 (6 bases). The ends were cut back, 3 bases at V and 5 bases at J, with 8 bases in the middle. The CDR3 has 13 residues. Looked up from germline, CDR1 is SGHRS and CDR2 is YFSETQ.

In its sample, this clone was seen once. As DNA, the CDR3 is TGTGCCAGCCGCCAAGGGTTACAGTCTCGGGGTCAGCCCCAGCATTTT. This sequence encodes CASRQGLQSRGQPQHF. This sequence joins TRBV2 and TRBJ1-5, with D unclear. The CDR3 extends over 16 amino acids. Germline loops: CDR1 SNHLY, CDR2 FYNNEI. The V end lost 8 bases, the J end lost 6 bases, and 23 bases lay between the germline ends.

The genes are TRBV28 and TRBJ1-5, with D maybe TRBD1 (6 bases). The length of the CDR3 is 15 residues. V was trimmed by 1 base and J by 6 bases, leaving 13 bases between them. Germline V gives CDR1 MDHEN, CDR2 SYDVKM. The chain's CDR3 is CASSLSPGEGQPQHF. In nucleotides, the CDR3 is TGTGCCAGCAGTTTATCTCCAGGGGAGGGTCAGCCCCAGCATTTT.

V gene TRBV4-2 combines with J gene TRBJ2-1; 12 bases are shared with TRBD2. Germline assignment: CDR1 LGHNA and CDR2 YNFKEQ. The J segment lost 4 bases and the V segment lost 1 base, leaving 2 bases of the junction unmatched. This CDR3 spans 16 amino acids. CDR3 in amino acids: CASSQGLAGVYNEQFF. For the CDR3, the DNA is TGTGCCAGCAGCCAAGGACTAGCGGGAGTTTACAATGAGCAGTTCTTC.

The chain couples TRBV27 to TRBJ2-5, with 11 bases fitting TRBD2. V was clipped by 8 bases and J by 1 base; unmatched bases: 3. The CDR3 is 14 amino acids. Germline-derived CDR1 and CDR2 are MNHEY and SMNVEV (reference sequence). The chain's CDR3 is CASAGLAVQETQYF. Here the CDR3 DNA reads TGTGCCAGCGCGGGACTAGCGGTCCAAGAGACCCAGTACTTC.

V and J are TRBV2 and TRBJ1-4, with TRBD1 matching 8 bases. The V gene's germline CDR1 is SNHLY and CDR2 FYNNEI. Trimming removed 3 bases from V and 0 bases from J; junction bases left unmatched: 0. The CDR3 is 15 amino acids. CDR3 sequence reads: CASSETGATNEKLFF. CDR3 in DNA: TGTGCCAGCAGTGAGACAGGGGCAACTAATGAAAAACTGTTTTTT.

This chain's CDR3 is CASSQRRGLSYEQYF. The CDR3 nucleotides are TGTGCCAGCAGCCAAAGAAGGGGACTAAGCTACGAGCAGTACTTC. The chain has TRBV7-2 and TRBJ2-7, with 7 bases identical to TRBD2. The junction had 10 bases not matched to a gene; V was cut back by 5 bases and J by 3 bases. Germline CDR1 is SGHTA and CDR2 is FQGNSA. The CDR3 spans 15 residues.

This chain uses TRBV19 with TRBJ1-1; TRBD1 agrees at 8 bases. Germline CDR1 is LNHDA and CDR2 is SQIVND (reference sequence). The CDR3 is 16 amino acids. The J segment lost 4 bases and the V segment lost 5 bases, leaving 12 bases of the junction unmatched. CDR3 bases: TGTGCCAGTAGTCCACGGACAGGGATAAGGGTCACTGAAGCTTTCTTT. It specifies CASSPRTGIRVTEAFF.

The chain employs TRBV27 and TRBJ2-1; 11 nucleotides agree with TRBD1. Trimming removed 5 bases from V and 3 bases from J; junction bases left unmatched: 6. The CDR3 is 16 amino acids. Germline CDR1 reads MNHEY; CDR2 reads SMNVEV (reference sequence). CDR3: CASSLPGTGGYNEQFF. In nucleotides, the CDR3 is TGTGCCAGCAGTCTCCCCGGGACAGGGGGCTACAATGAGCAGTTCTTC.

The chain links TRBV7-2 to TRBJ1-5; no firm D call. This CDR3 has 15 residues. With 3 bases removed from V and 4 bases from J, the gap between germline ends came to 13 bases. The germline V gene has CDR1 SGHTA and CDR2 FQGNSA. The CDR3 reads CASSFYSDANQPQHF. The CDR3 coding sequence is TGTGCCAGCAGCTTCTATTCGGACGCAAATCAGCCCCAGCATTTT. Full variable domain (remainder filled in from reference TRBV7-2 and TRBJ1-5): GAGVSQSPSNKVTEKGKDVELRCDPISGHTALYWYRQSLGQGLEFLIYFQGNSAPDKSGLPSDRFSAERTGGSVSTLTIQRTQQEDSAVYLCASSFYSDANQPQHFGDGTRLSIL.